This section outlines one T cell receptor (beta chain) sequence together with its context. This sample stems from a study of cytomegalovirus exposure and HLA in healthy donors. Study overall: The approximately 120 validation repertoires were reported in a later analysis to have been generated on the same platform as the approximately 700 first-cohort repertoires.

The method was immunoSEQ multiplex PCR; TCRdb's version includes in-frame clones alone and lacks a portion of them. The sample lists about 38,000 clones, approximately 95% occurring once. This clonotype was sampled from a young man in good health and CMV-seronegative. Sequencing input: PBMCs.

CDR3 amino acids: CASSKKDSNYGYTF. CDR3 sequence (DNA): TGTGCCAGCAGCAAAAAGGACAGCAACTATGGCTACACCTTC. The genes are TRBV21-1 and TRBJ1-2; the listed D gene, TRBD1, was not tested against the DNA. TRBV21-1 is a listed pseudogene. The CDR3 has 14 residues.